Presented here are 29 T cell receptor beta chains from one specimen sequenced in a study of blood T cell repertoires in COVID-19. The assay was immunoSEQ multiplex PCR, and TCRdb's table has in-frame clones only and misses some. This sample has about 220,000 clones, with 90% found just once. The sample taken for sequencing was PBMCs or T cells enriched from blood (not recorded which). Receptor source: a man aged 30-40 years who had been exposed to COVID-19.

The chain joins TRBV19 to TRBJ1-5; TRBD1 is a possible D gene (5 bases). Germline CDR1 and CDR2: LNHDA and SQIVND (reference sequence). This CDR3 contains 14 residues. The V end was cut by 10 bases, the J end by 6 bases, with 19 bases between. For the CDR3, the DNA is TGTGCCACCCAACCACTCGGCAGGGCTCAGCCCCAGCATTTT. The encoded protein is CATQPLGRAQPQHF.

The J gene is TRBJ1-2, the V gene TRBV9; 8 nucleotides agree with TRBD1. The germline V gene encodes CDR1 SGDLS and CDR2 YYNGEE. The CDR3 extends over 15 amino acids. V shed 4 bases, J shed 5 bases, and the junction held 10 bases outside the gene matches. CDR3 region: CASSFGQGQGYGYTF. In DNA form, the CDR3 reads TGTGCCAGCAGCTTTGGACAGGGCCAGGGTTATGGCTACACCTTC.

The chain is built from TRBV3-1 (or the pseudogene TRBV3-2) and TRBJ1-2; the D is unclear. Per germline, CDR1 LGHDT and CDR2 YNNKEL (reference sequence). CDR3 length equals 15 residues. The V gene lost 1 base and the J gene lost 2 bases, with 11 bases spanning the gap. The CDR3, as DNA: TGTGCCAGCAGCCAAGGGAGCGCCCGAAACTATGGCTACACCTTC. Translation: CASSQGSARNYGYTF.

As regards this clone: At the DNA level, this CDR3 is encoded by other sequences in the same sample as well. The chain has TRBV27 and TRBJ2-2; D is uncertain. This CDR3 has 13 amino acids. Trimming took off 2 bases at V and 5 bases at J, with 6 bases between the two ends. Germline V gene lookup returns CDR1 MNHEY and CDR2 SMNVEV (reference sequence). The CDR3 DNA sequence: TGTGCCAGCAGTTTACAGCGAACCGGGGAGCTGTTTTTT. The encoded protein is CASSLQRTGELFF.

CDR3 sequence: CASSILTDSSYNSPLHF. In DNA form, the CDR3 reads TGTGCCAGTAGTATTTTGACAGACAGCTCCTATAATTCACCCCTCCACTTT. The rearrangement uses TRBV19 and TRBJ1-6, with D perhaps matching TRBD1 (5 bases). Between the trimmed V and J ends, which lost 3 bases and 0 bases, there was a span of 12 bases. CDR1 LNHDA and CDR2 SQIVND come from the germline V gene (reference sequence). The CDR3 has 17 amino acids.

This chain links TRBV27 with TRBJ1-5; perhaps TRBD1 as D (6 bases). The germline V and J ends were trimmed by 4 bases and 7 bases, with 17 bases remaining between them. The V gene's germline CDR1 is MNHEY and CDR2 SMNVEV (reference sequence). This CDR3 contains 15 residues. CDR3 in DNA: TGTGCCAGCAGTTCCGGAACAGGGTTAGGGCAGCCCCAGCATTTT. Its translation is CASSSGTGLGQPQHF.

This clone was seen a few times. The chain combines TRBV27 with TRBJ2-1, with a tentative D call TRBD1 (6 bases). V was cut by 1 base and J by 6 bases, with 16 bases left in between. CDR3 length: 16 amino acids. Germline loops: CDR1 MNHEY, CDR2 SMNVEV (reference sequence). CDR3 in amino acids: CASSLYGQPVLNEQFF. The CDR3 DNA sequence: TGTGCCAGCAGTTTATACGGACAGCCTGTCCTCAATGAGCAGTTCTTC.

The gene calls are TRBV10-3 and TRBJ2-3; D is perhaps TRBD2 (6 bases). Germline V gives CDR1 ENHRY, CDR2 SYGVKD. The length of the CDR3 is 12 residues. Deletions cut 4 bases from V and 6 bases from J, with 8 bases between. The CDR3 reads CAISALADTQYF. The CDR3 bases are TGTGCCATCAGTGCACTAGCTGATACGCAGTATTTT.

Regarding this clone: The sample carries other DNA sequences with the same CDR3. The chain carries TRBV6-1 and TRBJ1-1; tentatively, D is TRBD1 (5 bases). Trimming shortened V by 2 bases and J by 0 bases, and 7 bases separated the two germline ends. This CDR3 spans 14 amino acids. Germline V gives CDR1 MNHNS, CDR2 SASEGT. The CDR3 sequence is CASSETGVNTEAFF. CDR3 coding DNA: TGTGCCAGCAGTGAAACAGGAGTGAACACTGAAGCTTTCTTT.

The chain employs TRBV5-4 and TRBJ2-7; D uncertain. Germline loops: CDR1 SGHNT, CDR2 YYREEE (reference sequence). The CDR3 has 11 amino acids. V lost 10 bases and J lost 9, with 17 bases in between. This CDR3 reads CAYGRSLVQYF. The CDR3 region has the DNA TGTGCCTATGGCAGGTCGTTGGTGCAGTACTTC.

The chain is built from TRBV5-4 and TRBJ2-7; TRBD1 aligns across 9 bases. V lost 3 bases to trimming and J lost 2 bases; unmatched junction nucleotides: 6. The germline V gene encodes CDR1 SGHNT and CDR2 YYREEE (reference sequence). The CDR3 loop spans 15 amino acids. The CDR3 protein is CASSSTGGFTYEQYF. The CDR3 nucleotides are TGTGCCAGCAGCTCAACAGGGGGCTTCACCTACGAGCAGTACTTC.

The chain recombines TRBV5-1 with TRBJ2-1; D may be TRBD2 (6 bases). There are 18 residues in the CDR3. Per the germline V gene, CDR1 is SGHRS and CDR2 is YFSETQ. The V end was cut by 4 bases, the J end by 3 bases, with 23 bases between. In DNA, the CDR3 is TGCGCCAGCAGCCAACGTCCCGGGACTGCTGGGCGCTACAATGAGCAGTTCTTC. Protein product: CASSQRPGTAGRYNEQFF.

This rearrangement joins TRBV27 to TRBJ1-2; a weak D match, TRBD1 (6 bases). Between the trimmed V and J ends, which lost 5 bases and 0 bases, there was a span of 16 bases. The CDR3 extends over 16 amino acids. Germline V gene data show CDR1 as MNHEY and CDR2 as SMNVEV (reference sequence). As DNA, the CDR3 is TGTGCCAGCAGTCCTCACCTTCAGGGGCCTAACTATGGCTACACCTTC. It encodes CASSPHLQGPNYGYTF.

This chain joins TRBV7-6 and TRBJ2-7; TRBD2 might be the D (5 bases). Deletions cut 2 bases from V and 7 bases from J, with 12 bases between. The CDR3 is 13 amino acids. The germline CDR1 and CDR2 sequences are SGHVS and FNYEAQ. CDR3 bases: TGTGCCAGCAGCTTAAGCCCCCGGGGAGAGCAGTACTTC. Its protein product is CASSLSPRGEQYF.

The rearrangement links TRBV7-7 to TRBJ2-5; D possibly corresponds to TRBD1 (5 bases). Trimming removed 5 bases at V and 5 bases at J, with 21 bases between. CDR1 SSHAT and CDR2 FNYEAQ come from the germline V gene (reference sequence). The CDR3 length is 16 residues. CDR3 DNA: TGTGCCAGCAGCGTAGGCGGACGTCCAAAGGGGGAGACCCAGTACTTC. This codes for CASSVGGRPKGETQYF.

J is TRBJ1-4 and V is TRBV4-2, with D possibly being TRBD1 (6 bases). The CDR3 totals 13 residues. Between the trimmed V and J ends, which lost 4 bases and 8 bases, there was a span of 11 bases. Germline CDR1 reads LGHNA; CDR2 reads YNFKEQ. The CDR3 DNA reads TGTGCCAGCAGCCGCGCGGGGGCCGAAAAACTGTTTTTT. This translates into CASSRAGAEKLFF.

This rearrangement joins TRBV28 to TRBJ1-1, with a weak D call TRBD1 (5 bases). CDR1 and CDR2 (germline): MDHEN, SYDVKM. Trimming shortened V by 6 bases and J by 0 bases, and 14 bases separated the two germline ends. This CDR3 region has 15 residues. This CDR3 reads CASSTTAGMNTEAFF. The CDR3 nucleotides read TGTGCCAGCAGCACGACAGCGGGGATGAACACTGAAGCTTTCTTT.

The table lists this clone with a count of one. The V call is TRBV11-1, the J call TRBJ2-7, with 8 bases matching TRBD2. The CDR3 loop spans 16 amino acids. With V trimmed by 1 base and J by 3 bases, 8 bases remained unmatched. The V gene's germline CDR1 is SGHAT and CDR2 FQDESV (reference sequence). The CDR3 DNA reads TGTGCCAGCAGCTTAGGGGCTAGCGGGCCACTCTACGAGCAGTACTTC. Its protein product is CASSLGASGPLYEQYF.

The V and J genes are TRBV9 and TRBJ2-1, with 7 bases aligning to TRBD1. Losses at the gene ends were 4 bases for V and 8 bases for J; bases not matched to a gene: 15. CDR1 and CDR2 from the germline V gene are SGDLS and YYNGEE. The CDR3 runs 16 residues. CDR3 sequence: CASSLALTGPLDEQFF. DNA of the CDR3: TGTGCCAGCAGCCTCGCTTTGACAGGGCCATTGGATGAGCAGTTCTTC.

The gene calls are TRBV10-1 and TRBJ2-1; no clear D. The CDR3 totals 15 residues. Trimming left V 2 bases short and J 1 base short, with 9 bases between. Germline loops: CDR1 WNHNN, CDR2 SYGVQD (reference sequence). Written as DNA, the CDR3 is TGCGCCAGCAGTGAGGAACCGGAGTCCTACAATGAGCAGTTCTTC. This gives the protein CASSEEPESYNEQFF.

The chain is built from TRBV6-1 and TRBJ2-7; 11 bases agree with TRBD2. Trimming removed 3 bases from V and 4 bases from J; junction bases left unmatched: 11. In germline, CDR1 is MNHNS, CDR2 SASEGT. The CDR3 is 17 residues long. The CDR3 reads CASSDLVAGGSPYEQYF. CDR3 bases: TGTGCCAGCAGTGATCTTGTAGCGGGGGGGTCTCCTTACGAGCAGTACTTC.

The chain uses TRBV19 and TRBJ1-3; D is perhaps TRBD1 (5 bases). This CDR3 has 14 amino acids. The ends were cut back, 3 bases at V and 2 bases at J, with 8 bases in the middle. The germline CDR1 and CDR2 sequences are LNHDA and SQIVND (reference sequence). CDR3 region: CASSIAGTGNTIYF. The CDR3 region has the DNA TGTGCCAGTAGTATCGCAGGGACTGGAAACACCATATATTTT.

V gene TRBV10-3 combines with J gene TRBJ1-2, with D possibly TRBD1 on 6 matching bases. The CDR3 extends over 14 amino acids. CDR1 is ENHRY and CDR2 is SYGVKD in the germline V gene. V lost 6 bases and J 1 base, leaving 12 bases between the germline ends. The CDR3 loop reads CAISRQVLNYGYTF. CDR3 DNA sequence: TGTGCCATCAGCAGACAGGTGCTTAACTATGGCTACACCTTC.

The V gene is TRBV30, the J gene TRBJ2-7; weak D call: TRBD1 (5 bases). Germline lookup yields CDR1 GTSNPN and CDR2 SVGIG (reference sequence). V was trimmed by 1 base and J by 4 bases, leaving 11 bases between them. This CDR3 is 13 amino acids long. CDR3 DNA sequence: TGTGCCTGGAGTGGAGGACATGGGTACGAGCAGTACTTC. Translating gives CAWSGGHGYEQYF. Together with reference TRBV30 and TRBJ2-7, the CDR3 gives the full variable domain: SQTIHQWPATLVQPVGSPLSLECTVEGTSNPNLYWYRQAAGRGLQLLFYSVGIGQISSEVPQNLSASRPQDRQFILSSKKLLLSDSGFYLCAWSGGHGYEQYFGPGTRLTVT.

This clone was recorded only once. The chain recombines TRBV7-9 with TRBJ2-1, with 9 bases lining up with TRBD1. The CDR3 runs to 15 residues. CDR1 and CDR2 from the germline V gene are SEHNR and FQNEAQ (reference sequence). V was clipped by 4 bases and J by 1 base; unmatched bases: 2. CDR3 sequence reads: CASSSGQGSYNEQFF. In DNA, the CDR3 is TGTGCCAGCAGCTCGGGACAGGGATCCTACAATGAGCAGTTCTTC.

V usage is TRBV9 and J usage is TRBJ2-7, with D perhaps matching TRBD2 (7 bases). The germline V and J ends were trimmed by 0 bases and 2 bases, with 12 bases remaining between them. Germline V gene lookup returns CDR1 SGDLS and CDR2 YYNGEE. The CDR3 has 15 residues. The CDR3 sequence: CASSVAGGGAYEQYF. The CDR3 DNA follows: TGTGCCAGCAGCGTAGCGGGCGGGGGCGCCTACGAGCAGTACTTC.

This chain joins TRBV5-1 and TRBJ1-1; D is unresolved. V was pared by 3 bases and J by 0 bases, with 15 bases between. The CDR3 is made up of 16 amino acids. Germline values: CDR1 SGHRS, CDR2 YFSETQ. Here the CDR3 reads CASSWAPQILNTEAFF. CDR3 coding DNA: TGCGCCAGCAGCTGGGCCCCACAGATTCTGAACACTGAAGCTTTCTTT.

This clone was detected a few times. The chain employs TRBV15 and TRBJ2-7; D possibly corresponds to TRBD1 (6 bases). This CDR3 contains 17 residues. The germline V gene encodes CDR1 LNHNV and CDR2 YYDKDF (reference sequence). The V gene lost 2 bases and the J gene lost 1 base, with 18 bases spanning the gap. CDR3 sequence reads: CATSRTRTGSLSYEQYF. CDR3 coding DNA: TGTGCCACCAGCAGAACCCGAACAGGGTCCCTTTCCTACGAGCAGTACTTC.

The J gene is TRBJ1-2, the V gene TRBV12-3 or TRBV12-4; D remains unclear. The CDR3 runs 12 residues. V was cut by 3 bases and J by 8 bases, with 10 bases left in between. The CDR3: CASSLRSRGYTF. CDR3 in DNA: TGTGCCAGCAGTTTGCGATCACGGGGCTACACCTTC.